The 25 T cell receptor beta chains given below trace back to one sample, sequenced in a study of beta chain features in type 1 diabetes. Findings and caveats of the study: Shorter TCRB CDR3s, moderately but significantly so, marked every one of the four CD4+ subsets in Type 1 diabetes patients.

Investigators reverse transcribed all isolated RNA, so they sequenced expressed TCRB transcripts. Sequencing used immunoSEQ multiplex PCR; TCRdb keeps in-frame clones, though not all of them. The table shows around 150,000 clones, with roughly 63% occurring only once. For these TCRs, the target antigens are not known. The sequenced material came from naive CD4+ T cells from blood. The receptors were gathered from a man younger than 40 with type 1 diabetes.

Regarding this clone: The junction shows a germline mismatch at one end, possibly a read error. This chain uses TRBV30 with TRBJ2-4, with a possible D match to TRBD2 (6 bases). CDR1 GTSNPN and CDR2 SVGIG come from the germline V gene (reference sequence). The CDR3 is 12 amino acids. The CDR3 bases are TGTGCCTGGAGTGCAACCCGGGAGAGGCCCAACTTC. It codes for CAWSATRERPNF.

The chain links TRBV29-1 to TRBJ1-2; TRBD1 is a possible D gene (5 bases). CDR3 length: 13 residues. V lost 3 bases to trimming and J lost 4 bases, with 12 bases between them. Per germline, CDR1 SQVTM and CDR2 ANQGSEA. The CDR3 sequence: CSVDGQGGYGYTF. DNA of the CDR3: TGCAGCGTTGATGGGCAGGGCGGCTATGGCTACACCTTC. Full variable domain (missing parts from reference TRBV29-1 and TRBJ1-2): SAVISQKPSRDICQRGTSLTIQCQVDSQVTMMFWYRQQPGQSLTLIATANQGSEATYESGFVIDKFPISRPNLTFSTLTVSNMSPEDSSIYLCSVDGQGGYGYTFGSGTRLTVV.

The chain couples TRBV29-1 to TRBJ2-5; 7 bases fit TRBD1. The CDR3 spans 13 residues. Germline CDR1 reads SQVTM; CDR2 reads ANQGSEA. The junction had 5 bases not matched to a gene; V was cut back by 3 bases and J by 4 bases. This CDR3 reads CSVDRGLGETQYF. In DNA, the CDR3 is TGCAGCGTTGACAGGGGGTTGGGAGAGACCCAGTACTTC.

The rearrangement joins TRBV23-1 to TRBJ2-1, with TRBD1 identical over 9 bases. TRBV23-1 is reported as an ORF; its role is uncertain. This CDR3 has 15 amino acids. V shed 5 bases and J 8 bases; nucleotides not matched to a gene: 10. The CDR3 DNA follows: TGCGCCAGCAGTTCCTACAGGGGGCGAGGCTATGAGCAGTTCTTC. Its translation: CASSSYRGRGYEQFF.

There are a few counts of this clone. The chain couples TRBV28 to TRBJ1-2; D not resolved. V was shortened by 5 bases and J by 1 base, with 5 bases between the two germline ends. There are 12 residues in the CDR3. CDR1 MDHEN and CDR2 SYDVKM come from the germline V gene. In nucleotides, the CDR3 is TGTGCCAGCAGTAGCCTTAACTATGGCTACACCTTC. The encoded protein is CASSSLNYGYTF.

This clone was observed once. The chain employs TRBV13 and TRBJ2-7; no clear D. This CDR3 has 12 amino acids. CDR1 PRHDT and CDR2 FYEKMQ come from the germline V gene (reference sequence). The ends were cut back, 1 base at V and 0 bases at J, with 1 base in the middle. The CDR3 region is CASSLASYEQYF. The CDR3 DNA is TGTGCCAGCAGCTTAGCCTCCTACGAGCAGTACTTC.

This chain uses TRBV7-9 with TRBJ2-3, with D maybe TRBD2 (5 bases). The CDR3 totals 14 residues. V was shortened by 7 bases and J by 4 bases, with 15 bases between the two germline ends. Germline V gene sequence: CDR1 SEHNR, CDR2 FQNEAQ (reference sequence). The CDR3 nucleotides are TGTGCCAGCAACCTGGACCCAGCGGCAGATACGCAGTATTTT. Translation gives CASNLDPAADTQYF.

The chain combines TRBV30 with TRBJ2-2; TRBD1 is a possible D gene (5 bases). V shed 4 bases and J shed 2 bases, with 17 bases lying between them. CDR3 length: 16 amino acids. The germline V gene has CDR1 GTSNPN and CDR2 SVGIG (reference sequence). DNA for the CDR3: TGTGCCTGGAATAATTTGGGGCAGAAAAACACCGGGGAGCTGTTTTTT. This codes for CAWNNLGQKNTGELFF.

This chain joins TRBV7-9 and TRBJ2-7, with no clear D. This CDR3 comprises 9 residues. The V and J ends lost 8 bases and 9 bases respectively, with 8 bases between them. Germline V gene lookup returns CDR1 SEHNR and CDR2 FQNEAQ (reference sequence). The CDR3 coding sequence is TGTGCCAGCCCTCTCGGGCAGTACTTC. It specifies CASPLGQYF.

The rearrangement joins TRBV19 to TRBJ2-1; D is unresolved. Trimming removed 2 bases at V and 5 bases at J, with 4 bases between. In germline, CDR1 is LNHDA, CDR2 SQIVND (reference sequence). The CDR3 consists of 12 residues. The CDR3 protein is CASSIWNNEQFF. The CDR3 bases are TGTGCCAGTAGTATATGGAACAATGAGCAGTTCTTC.

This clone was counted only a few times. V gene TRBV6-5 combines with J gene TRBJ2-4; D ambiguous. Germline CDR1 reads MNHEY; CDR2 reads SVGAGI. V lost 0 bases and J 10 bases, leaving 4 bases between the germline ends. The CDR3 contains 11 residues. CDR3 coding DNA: TGTGCCAGCAGTTACTCGTCTATTCAGTACTTC. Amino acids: CASSYSSIQYF.

In nucleotides, the CDR3 is TGTGCCAGCAGTCCCCAGGGACAGTTCCGGGAGACCCAGTACTTC. It codes for CASSPQGQFRETQYF. V usage is TRBV27 and J usage is TRBJ2-5, with 7 bases lining up with TRBD1. After removal of 5 bases from V and 5 bases from J, the junction contained 11 bases not matched to a gene. There are 15 residues in the CDR3. Germline V CDR1 and CDR2: MNHEY, SMNVEV (reference sequence).

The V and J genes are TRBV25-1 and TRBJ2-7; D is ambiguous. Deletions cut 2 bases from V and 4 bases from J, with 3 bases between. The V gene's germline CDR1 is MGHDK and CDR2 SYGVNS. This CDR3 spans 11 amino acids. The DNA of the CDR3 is TGTGCCAGCAGTGAAGTGTACGAGCAGTACTTC. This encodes CASSEVYEQYF.

The CDR3 loop reads CASSAQGAYEQYF. The DNA for the CDR3 is TGTGCCAGCAGTGCCCAGGGGGCCTACGAGCAGTACTTC. V and J are TRBV2 and TRBJ2-7; 7 nucleotides line up with TRBD1. The CDR3 runs 13 residues. V was clipped by 4 bases and J by 2 bases; unmatched bases: 2. Looked up from germline, CDR1 is SNHLY and CDR2 is FYNNEI.

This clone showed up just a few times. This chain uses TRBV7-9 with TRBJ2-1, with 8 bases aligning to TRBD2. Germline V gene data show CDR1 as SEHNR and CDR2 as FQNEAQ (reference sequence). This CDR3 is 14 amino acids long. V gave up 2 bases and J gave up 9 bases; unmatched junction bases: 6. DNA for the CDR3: TGTGCCAGCAGCTTAACCGGGACTAGTGGTGAGCAGTTCTTC. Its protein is CASSLTGTSGEQFF. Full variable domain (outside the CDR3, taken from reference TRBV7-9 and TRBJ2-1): DTGVSQNPRHKITKRGQNVTFRCDPISEHNRLYWYRQTLGQGPEFLTYFQNEAQLEKSRLLSDRFSAERPKGSFSTLEIQRTEQGDSAMYLCASSLTGTSGEQFFGPGTRLTVL.

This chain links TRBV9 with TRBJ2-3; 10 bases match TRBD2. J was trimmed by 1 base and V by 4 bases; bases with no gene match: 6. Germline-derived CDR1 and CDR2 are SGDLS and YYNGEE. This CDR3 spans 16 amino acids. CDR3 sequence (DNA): TGTGCCAGCAGCCTACGGACTAGCGGCGGCACAGATACGCAGTATTTT. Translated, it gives CASSLRTSGGTDTQYF.

CDR3 sequence: CASSLGQGRQPQHF. CDR3 nucleotide sequence: TGTGCCAGCAGCTTGGGACAGGGTCGTCAGCCCCAGCATTTT. The genes are TRBV13 and TRBJ1-5; 9 bases match TRBD1. CDR3 size: 14 residues. CDR1 is PRHDT, CDR2 FYEKMQ, per germline (reference sequence). Losses at the gene ends were 3 bases for V and 6 bases for J; bases not matched to a gene: 3.

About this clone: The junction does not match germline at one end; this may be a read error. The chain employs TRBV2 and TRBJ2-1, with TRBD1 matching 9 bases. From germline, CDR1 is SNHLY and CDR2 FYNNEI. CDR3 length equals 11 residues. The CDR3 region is CASSERDRELF. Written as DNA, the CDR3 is TGTGCCAGCAGTGAACGGGACAGGGAACTCTTC. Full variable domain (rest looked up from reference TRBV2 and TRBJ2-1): EPEVTQTPSHQVTQMGQEVILRCVPISNHLYFYWYRQILGQKVEFLVSFYNNEISEKSEIFDDQFSVERPDGSNFTLKIRSTKLEDSAMYFCASSERDRELFGPGTRLTVL.

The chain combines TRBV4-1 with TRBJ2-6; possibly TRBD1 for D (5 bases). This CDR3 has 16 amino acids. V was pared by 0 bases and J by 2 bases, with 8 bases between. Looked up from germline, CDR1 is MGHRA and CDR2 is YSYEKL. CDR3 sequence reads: CASSQDPRAGANVLTF. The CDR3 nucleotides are TGCGCCAGCAGCCAAGACCCCAGGGCTGGGGCCAACGTCCTGACTTTC.

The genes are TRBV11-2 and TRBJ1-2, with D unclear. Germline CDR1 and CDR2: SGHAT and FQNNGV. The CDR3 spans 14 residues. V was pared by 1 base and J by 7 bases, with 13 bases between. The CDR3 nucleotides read TGTGCCAGCAGCTTAGTTAATCAGGACGGTGGCTACACCTTC. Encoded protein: CASSLVNQDGGYTF. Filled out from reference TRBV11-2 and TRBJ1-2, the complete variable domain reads EAGVAQSPRYKIIEKRQSVAFWCNPISGHATLYWYQQILGQGPKLLIQFQNNGVVDDSQLPKDRFSAERLKGVDSTLKIQPAKLEDSAVYLCASSLVNQDGGYTFGSGTRLTVV.

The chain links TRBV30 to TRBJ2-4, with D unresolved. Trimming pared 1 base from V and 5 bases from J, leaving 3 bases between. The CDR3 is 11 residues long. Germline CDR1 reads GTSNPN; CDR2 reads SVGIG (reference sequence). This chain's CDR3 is CAWSAQNIQYF. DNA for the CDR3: TGTGCCTGGAGTGCACAAAACATTCAGTACTTC.

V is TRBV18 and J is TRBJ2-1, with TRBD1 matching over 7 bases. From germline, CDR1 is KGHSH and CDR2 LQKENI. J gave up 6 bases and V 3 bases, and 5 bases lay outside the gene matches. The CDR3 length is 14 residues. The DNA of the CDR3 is TGTGCCAGCTCACCGGGTTGGGACAGCAATGAGCAGTTCTTC. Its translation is CASSPGWDSNEQFF.

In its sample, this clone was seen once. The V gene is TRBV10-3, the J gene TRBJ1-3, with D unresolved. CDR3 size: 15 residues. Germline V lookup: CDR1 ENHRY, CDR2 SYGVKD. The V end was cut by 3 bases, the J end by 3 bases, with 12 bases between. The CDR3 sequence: CAISDYREGGNTIYF. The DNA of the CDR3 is TGTGCCATCAGTGATTATAGAGAAGGTGGAAACACCATATATTTT.

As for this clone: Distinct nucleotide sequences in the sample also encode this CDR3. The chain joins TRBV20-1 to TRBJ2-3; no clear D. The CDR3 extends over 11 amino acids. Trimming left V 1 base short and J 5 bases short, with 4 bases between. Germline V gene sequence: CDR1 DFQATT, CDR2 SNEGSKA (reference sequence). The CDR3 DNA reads TGCAGTGCTAGAGCGGAAGATACGCAGTATTTT. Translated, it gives CSARAEDTQYF.

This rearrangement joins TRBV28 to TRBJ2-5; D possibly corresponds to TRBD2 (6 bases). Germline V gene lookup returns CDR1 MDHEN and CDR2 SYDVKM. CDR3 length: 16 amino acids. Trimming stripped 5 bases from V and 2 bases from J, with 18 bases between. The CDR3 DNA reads TGTGCCAGCAGTAGACCCCCTTGGGGAGGTCAAGAGACCCAGTACTTC. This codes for CASSRPPWGGQETQYF.